A selection of T cell receptor beta chains follows, all from one sample in a study of shared clonotypes between healthy human individuals. Sequencing was performed with immunoSEQ multiplex PCR; in TCRdb, only in-frame clones are kept and a portion is missing. The repertoire includes a few million clones, roughly 92% of them detected once, and about 0.13% sits in the top ten. The sequenced material came from naive CD4+ T cells sorted from blood. The receptors stem from a man between 18 and 35 years old in good health. The CDR3 runs from the conserved cysteine through the conserved F or W. A D gene is named only where the DNA matches it firmly. Clone size, where shown, is once, few, many, or a class for clones that have expanded.

j_call,d_call,v_call,clone_size,cdr3_nt,cdr3_aa
TRBJ2-3,TRBD2,TRBV29-1,.,TGCAGCGTTGGTGGGACTAGCGGCACAGATACGCAGTATTTT,CSVGGTSGTDTQYF
TRBJ2-1,.,TRBV7-9,once,TGTGCCAGCAGCGCGATACAGTACAATGAGCAGTTCTTC,CASSAIQYNEQFF
TRBJ2-3,TRBD2,TRBV5-1,.,TGCGCCAGCAGCGCCCTAGCGGGGGGCACGGATACGCAGTATTTT,CASSALAGGTDTQYF
TRBJ2-7,TRBD2,TRBV5-1,.,TGCGCCAGCAGTTACGGGACTAGCGGGAGTTTCCACGAGCAGTACTTC,CASSYGTSGSFHEQYF
TRBJ2-2,.,TRBV30,.,TGTGCCTGGAAGCAGGACAGTACCGGGGAGCTGTTTTTT,CAWKQDSTGELFF
TRBJ2-7,.,TRBV7-9,.,TGTGCCAGCAGCTCGACCGGGACCTCTGGGGGCTACGAGCAGTACTTC,CASSSTGTSGGYEQYF
TRBJ1-5,.,TRBV10-1,.,TGCGCCAGCAGTGAGTCGTCACGGGCCGGTCAGCCCCAGCATTTT,CASSESSRAGQPQHF
TRBJ2-7,.,TRBV7-2,.,TGTGCCAGCAGCTTAGCTCGAGTTACGGGGGAGCAGTACTTC,CASSLARVTGEQYF
TRBJ1-3,TRBD1,TRBV5-1,.,TGCGCCAGCAGCCGGGACGGGACAGGGGTTGGAAACACCATATATTTT,CASSRDGTGVGNTIYF
TRBJ2-2,TRBD1,TRBV11-2,once,TGTGCCAGCAGCTTTTTAGCTCGGACAGGGAATGGGAACACCGGGGAGCTGTTTTTT,CASSFLARTGNGNTGELFF
TRBJ2-7,TRBD2,TRBV10-1,.,TGCGCCAGCAGTGACTTCAGCGGGGGATACGAGCAGTACTTC,CASSDFSGGYEQYF
TRBJ1-5,.,TRBV5-1,.,TGCGCCAGCAGCTTGGAAGGCGGGGTGGGCAATCAGCCCCAGCATTTT,CASSLEGGVGNQPQHF
TRBJ1-1,TRBD1,TRBV7-9,.,TGTGCCAGCAGCTCTTTCCTGGGACAGGCCCGGGGGACTGAAGCTTTCTTT,CASSSFLGQARGTEAFF
TRBJ1-2,.,TRBV5-1,once,TGCGCCAGCACCTTAGTTCCAGGGGCCAACTATGGCTACACCTTC,CASTLVPGANYGYTF
TRBJ1-6,.,TRBV5-1,.,TGCGCCAGCAGCTTGGAGGACGCTGTATATTCACCCCTCCACTTT,CASSLEDAVYSPLHF
TRBJ2-7,.,TRBV6-6,.,TGTGCCAGCAGCCCACTAGGAGGAGGGTACGAGCAGTACTTC,CASSPLGGGYEQYF
TRBJ2-2,.,TRBV5-6,.,TGTGCCAGCATCCAACAGGGTCCAGTCGGGGAGCTGTTTTTT,CASIQQGPVGELFF
TRBJ2-3,TRBD2,TRBV10-2,.,TGCGCCAGCGGGGCGGGGGGCTCGGGATACACAGATACGCAGTATTTT,CASGAGGSGYTDTQYF
TRBJ2-3,TRBD2,TRBV18,once,TGTGCCAGCTCGGGAGCGGGGGGGCCAGATACGCAGTATTTT,CASSGAGGPDTQYF
TRBJ2-7,.,TRBV6-5,.,TGTGCCAGCATCCCGGTCGAGGGCTACGAGCAGTACTTC,CASIPVEGYEQYF
TRBJ1-2,.,TRBV23-1,.,TGCGCCAGCACCCCACCTGGGGAGGTGAACTATGGCTACACCTTC,CASTPPGEVNYGYTF
TRBJ1-5,.,TRBV9,.,TGTGCCAGCAGCGTGGATTCCTCGAATCAGCCCCAGCATTTT,CASSVDSSNQPQHF
TRBJ1-2,TRBD1,TRBV5-4,.,TGTGCCAGCAGCTTGGGCCGGGACAGGGGTGGCTATGGCTACACCTTC,CASSLGRDRGGYGYTF
TRBJ1-3,.,TRBV12-2,.,TGTGCAAGTCGCTTGCGGTTAGGGTGCCCAGGAAACACCATATATTTT,CASRLRLGCPGNTIYF
TRBJ1-2,.,TRBV6-1,.,TGTGCCAGCAGTGAGACTGGTCTGGGAGCCTATGGCTACACCTTC,CASSETGLGAYGYTF
TRBJ1-5,.,TRBV28,.,TGTGCCAGCAGTTTTTCGGGTTGGTCAGGGACTAATCAGCCCCAGCATTTT,CASSFSGWSGTNQPQHF
TRBJ1-5,.,TRBV21-1,.,TGTGCCAGCAGGCTACATCACGATAGGCAGGGGAAAGATCAGCCCCAGCATTTT,CASRLHHDRQGKDQPQHF
TRBJ2-3,TRBD1,TRBV12-5,.,TGTGCTAGTGGTTTGGGACCCAAGGACAGGGGAGAGGTGACAGATACGCAGTATTTT,CASGLGPKDRGEVTDTQYF
TRBJ2-1,.,TRBV2,.,TGTGCCAGCAGTTCGGACCGCAGCTCCTACAATGAGCAGTTCTTC,CASSSDRSSYNEQFF
TRBJ2-3,TRBD2,TRBV27,once,TGTGCCAGCAGACCCGAACGACTAGCGGGAGGGCGAGATACGCAGTATTTT,CASRPERLAGGRDTQYF
TRBJ1-4,.,TRBV4-1,.,TGCGCCAGCAGCCAAATCAGGGGAAGTATTGAAAAACTGTTTTTT,CASSQIRGSIEKLFF
TRBJ2-3,.,TRBV4-3,.,TGCGCCAGCAGCCAAGATCCAGGGGGCACAGATACGCAGTATTTT,CASSQDPGGTDTQYF
TRBJ2-6,.,TRBV5-1,.,TGCGCCAGCTCACGCTGGGAAAGCTCTGGGGCCAACGTCCTGACTTTC,CASSRWESSGANVLTF
TRBJ2-7,.,TRBV6-5,once,TGTGCCAGCAGTTACTCGAACAGGGCGGTAGAGCAGTACTTC,CASSYSNRAVEQYF
TRBJ1-6,.,TRBV7-6,.,TGTGCCAGCAGCCCGGGGGGGAATTCACCCCTCCACTTT,CASSPGGNSPLHF
TRBJ2-3,TRBD2,TRBV7-9,once,TGTGCCAGCAGCTTAGCGGCTAGCGGGGGGGGAGATACGCAGTATTTT,CASSLAASGGGDTQYF
TRBJ2-2,.,TRBV27,.,TGTGCCAGCAGTTCGCAGGGTTCGGCCGGGGAGCTGTTTTTT,CASSSQGSAGELFF
TRBJ1-6,.,TRBV28,.,TGTGCCAGCAGTTTATTTCGGGGGACCTATTCACCCCTCCACTTT,CASSLFRGTYSPLHF
TRBJ2-7,.,TRBV5-1,.,TGCGCCAGCAGCTCAGAGACACCGTCCTACGAGCAGTACTTC,CASSSETPSYEQYF
TRBJ2-7,.,TRBV5-1,.,TGCGCCAGCAGCTTGACGACAGCCCCACCCCAGTACTTC,CASSLTTAPPQYF
TRBJ2-3,TRBD2,TRBV5-1,.,TGCGCCAGCAGCTTAAGGGCGGGGGGAATATTCACAGATACGCAGTATTTT,CASSLRAGGIFTDTQYF
TRBJ2-7,TRBD1,TRBV11-2,.,TGTGCCAGCGTAGGACAGGGGGTGTTCGAGCAGTACTTC,CASVGQGVFEQYF
TRBJ2-7,.,TRBV30,.,TGTGCCTGGAGGGCCGGTTTCTACGAGCAGTACTTC,CAWRAGFYEQYF
TRBJ1-2,.,TRBV9,.,TGTGCCAGCAGCGTAGGTTGGTTGGGAGAAGGGTCAGGATATGGCTACACCTTC,CASSVGWLGEGSGYGYTF
TRBJ1-5,.,TRBV19,.,TGTGCCAGTAGTACCGCCAATCAGCCCCAGCATTTT,CASSTANQPQHF
TRBJ2-1,.,TRBV5-1,few,TGCGCCAGCAGCTTTACAACACGTCCCGGGCCCTACAATGAGCAGTTCTTC,CASSFTTRPGPYNEQFF
TRBJ2-1,.,TRBV10-2,.,TGCGCCAGCAGTCACCTTCGGGGGGCATCCTACAATGAGCAGTTCTTC,CASSHLRGASYNEQFF
TRBJ2-5,TRBD2,TRBV12-5,.,TGTGCTAGTGGTAGCGGGGGGGCTGGGGAAGAGACCCAGTACTTC,CASGSGGAGEETQYF
TRBJ2-1,.,TRBV6-5,.,TGTGCAGCAATAACCAGGGTTGGTGAGCAGTTCTTC,CAAITRVGEQFF
TRBJ2-7,TRBD2,TRBV25-1,.,TGTGCCACAACCCGCGGACTAGCGGGAGGGTTCGCCTACGAGCAGTACTTC,CATTRGLAGGFAYEQYF
TRBJ2-7,.,TRBV2,.,TGTGCCAGCAGTGACTTCGAGGGGAACGAGCAGTACTTC,CASSDFEGNEQYF
TRBJ2-5,.,TRBV10-3,once,TGTGCCATCAGTGAAAACCGAGAGACCCGGTACTTC,CAISENRETRYF
TRBJ1-2,.,TRBV27,.,TGTGCCAGCAGAGCGAGTTATAAAAATCACTATGGCTACACCTTC,CASRASYKNHYGYTF
TRBJ1-1,.,TRBV6-1,.,TGTGCCAGCAGTGAAGCGAGACAGAAGAACACTGAAGCTTTCTTT,CASSEARQKNTEAFF
TRBJ2-3,TRBD2,TRBV19,.,TGTGCCAGTACGGTCGGACTAGCGGTCACAGATACGCAGTATTTT,CASTVGLAVTDTQYF
TRBJ1-3,.,TRBV7-2,.,TGTGCCAGCAGCTTTGACAGTCACTCTGGAAACACCATATATTTT,CASSFDSHSGNTIYF
TRBJ2-7,.,TRBV6-5,.,TGTGCCAGCAGTTACGGGGGCAGGGAGTACGAGCAGTACTTC,CASSYGGREYEQYF
TRBJ2-7,.,TRBV27,.,TGTGCCAGCAGTTCCCCGGGGGCCATCAACGAGCAGTACTTC,CASSSPGAINEQYF
TRBJ1-1,.,TRBV28,.,TGTGCCAGCAAGACCCCCGGGCCAGAGAACACTGAAGCTTTCTTT,CASKTPGPENTEAFF
TRBJ2-3,TRBD1,TRBV19,.,TGTGCCAGTACCCCCACGGACAGGGGGCACACAGATACGCAGTATTTT,CASTPTDRGHTDTQYF